These T cell receptor beta chains were read from a single sample in a study of radiotherapy plus CTLA-4 blockade in lung cancer. Libraries were prepared by immunoSEQ multiplex PCR; TCRdb keeps only in-frame clonotypes and omits some of them. The data hold 80,000 to 95,000 clones, with 82% observed a single time. Material: peripheral blood, obtained from a patient treated with radiotherapy plus ipilimumab. The receptors derive from a human donor with non-small cell lung cancer that progressed on radiotherapy plus ipilimumab. Both conserved end residues are part of each CDR3. Each record gives: V gene, J gene, clone size, D gene, CDR3 protein, CDR3 DNA. The D gene is left open where the match is weak. The listing skips clone size in some rows; elsewhere it reads once, few, many or a size class.

v_gene: TRBV6-5; j_gene: TRBJ2-1; abundance: .; d_gene: .; CDR3aa: CASSYTSYNEQFF; CDR3nt: TGTGCCAGCAGTTACACCTCCTACAATGAGCAGTTCTTC
v_gene: TRBV5-1; j_gene: TRBJ2-1; abundance: .; d_gene: .; CDR3aa: CASSSGERWGEQFF; CDR3nt: TGCGCCAGCAGTTCGGGGGAGCGATGGGGTGAGCAGTTCTTC
v_gene: TRBV7-9; j_gene: TRBJ1-1; abundance: many; d_gene: .; CDR3aa: CASSSEGVGTEAFF; CDR3nt: TGTGCCAGCAGCTCCGAGGGTGTAGGTACTGAAGCTTTCTTT
v_gene: TRBV28; j_gene: TRBJ2-5; abundance: .; d_gene: .; CDR3aa: CASMPSAGGAGETQYF; CDR3nt: TGTGCCAGCATGCCCTCTGCCGGGGGCGCGGGAGAGACCCAGTACTTC
v_gene: TRBV10-3; j_gene: TRBJ1-3; abundance: .; d_gene: .; CDR3aa: CATRGGTLSGNTIYF; CDR3nt: TGTGCCACAAGGGGCGGGACCCTTTCTGGAAACACCATATATTTT
v_gene: TRBV28; j_gene: TRBJ1-5; abundance: .; d_gene: .; CDR3aa: CASSLPGNNQPQHF; CDR3nt: TGTGCCAGCAGTCTCCCAGGGAACAATCAGCCCCAGCATTTT
v_gene: TRBV2; j_gene: TRBJ2-1; abundance: .; d_gene: .; CDR3aa: CASSEDRVLSNEQFF; CDR3nt: TGTGCCAGCAGTGAAGACAGGGTCCTTTCCAATGAGCAGTTCTTC
v_gene: TRBV7-9; j_gene: TRBJ2-1; abundance: .; d_gene: TRBD1; CDR3aa: CASSLLGTGDNEQFF; CDR3nt: TGTGCCAGCAGCTTACTTGGGACAGGAGACAATGAGCAGTTCTTC
v_gene: TRBV4-2; j_gene: TRBJ1-2; abundance: .; d_gene: TRBD1; CDR3aa: CASSQAGTGVRSGYTF; CDR3nt: TGTGCCAGCAGCCAAGCCGGGACAGGGGTACGTAGTGGCTACACCTTC
v_gene: TRBV28; j_gene: TRBJ1-2; abundance: .; d_gene: .; CDR3aa: CASSLPGFGYTF; CDR3nt: TGTGCCAGCAGTTTACCAGGGTTTGGCTACACCTTC
v_gene: TRBV28; j_gene: TRBJ1-2; abundance: .; d_gene: .; CDR3aa: CASSRGQGAYYTF; CDR3nt: TGTGCCAGCAGTCGCGGTCAGGGCGCTTACTACACCTTC
v_gene: TRBV7-2; j_gene: TRBJ2-1; abundance: .; d_gene: .; CDR3aa: CASRDRDGVWNEQFF; CDR3nt: TGTGCCAGCAGGGACCGGGACGGAGTTTGGAATGAGCAGTTCTTC
v_gene: TRBV28; j_gene: TRBJ1-2; abundance: .; d_gene: TRBD1; CDR3aa: CASRGQYNYGYTF; CDR3nt: TGTGCCAGCAGGGGACAGTACAACTATGGCTACACCTTC
v_gene: TRBV29-1; j_gene: TRBJ1-2; abundance: .; d_gene: TRBD1; CDR3aa: CSVELPGQGVRGYTF; CDR3nt: TGCAGCGTTGAACTCCCGGGACAGGGTGTGAGAGGCTACACCTTC
v_gene: TRBV6-5; j_gene: TRBJ2-1; abundance: .; d_gene: .; CDR3aa: CASSPDPSGNEQFF; CDR3nt: TGTGCCAGCAGTCCGGACCCTAGTGGCAATGAGCAGTTCTTC
v_gene: TRBV28; j_gene: TRBJ1-1; abundance: .; d_gene: .; CDR3aa: CASRPSTRNTEAFF; CDR3nt: TGTGCCAGCCGACCCTCGACCCGGAACACTGAAGCTTTCTTT
v_gene: TRBV10-2; j_gene: TRBJ2-7; abundance: .; d_gene: TRBD2; CDR3aa: CASRQSRVGLSPYEQYF; CDR3nt: TGCGCCAGCAGACAGAGCAGGGTGGGACTAAGCCCCTACGAGCAGTACTTC
v_gene: TRBV19; j_gene: TRBJ1-2; abundance: few; d_gene: .; CDR3aa: CASMSGGGDGYTF; CDR3nt: TGTGCCAGTATGAGTGGTGGAGGCGATGGCTACACCTTC
v_gene: TRBV28; j_gene: TRBJ1-2; abundance: once; d_gene: .; CDR3aa: CASSPLQGSAHYGYTF; CDR3nt: TGTGCCAGCAGTCCTCTCCAGGGGAGTGCCCATTATGGCTACACCTTC
v_gene: TRBV5-4; j_gene: TRBJ2-4; abundance: .; d_gene: .; CDR3aa: CASSQKELAKNIQYF; CDR3nt: TGTGCCAGCAGCCAAAAGGAGCTAGCCAAAAACATTCAGTACTTC
v_gene: TRBV10-3; j_gene: TRBJ2-5; abundance: .; d_gene: TRBD1; CDR3aa: CAISRGREETQYF; CDR3nt: TGTGCCATCAGCAGGGGGCGGGAAGAGACCCAGTACTTC
v_gene: TRBV10-3; j_gene: TRBJ1-1; abundance: .; d_gene: .; CDR3aa: CAIRTNRDGEAFF; CDR3nt: TGTGCCATCAGGACGAATAGGGACGGTGAAGCTTTCTTT
v_gene: TRBV4-1; j_gene: TRBJ1-1; abundance: .; d_gene: TRBD1; CDR3aa: CASSEGQKNTEAFF; CDR3nt: TGCGCCAGCAGCGAGGGACAGAAGAACACTGAAGCTTTCTTT
v_gene: TRBV7-9; j_gene: TRBJ1-1; abundance: once; d_gene: .; CDR3aa: CASSLGGAGDTEAFF; CDR3nt: TGTGCCAGCAGCTTAGGTGGGGCAGGAGACACTGAAGCTTTCTTT
v_gene: TRBV7-8; j_gene: TRBJ1-1; abundance: .; d_gene: .; CDR3aa: CASSFGLTGRNTEAFF; CDR3nt: TGTGCCAGCAGCTTTGGACTAACAGGGAGGAACACTGAAGCTTTCTTT
v_gene: TRBV29-1; j_gene: TRBJ2-3; abundance: .; d_gene: .; CDR3aa: CSVVVGFSTDTQYF; CDR3nt: TGCAGCGTTGTGGTGGGGTTTAGCACAGATACGCAGTATTTT
v_gene: TRBV30; j_gene: TRBJ1-5; abundance: once; d_gene: .; CDR3aa: CAWSRGIDQPQHF; CDR3nt: TGTGCCTGGAGTAGAGGGATCGATCAGCCCCAGCATTTT
v_gene: TRBV7-9; j_gene: TRBJ2-7; abundance: .; d_gene: .; CDR3aa: CASQGNYEQYF; CDR3nt: TGTGCCAGCCAGGGAAATTACGAGCAGTACTTC
v_gene: TRBV28; j_gene: TRBJ1-4; abundance: .; d_gene: .; CDR3aa: CASSFSWGREAPDEKLFF; CDR3nt: TGTGCCAGCAGTTTCTCCTGGGGGCGCGAGGCCCCGGATGAAAAACTGTTTTTT
v_gene: TRBV10-3; j_gene: TRBJ1-2; abundance: .; d_gene: .; CDR3aa: CAISDPGMTNYGYTF; CDR3nt: TGTGCCATCAGTGACCCCGGAATGACTAACTATGGCTACACCTTC
v_gene: TRBV30; j_gene: TRBJ1-5; abundance: .; d_gene: TRBD1; CDR3aa: CAWSVNRGLSNQPQHF; CDR3nt: TGTGCCTGGAGTGTTAACAGGGGGCTAAGCAATCAGCCCCAGCATTTT
v_gene: TRBV6-1; j_gene: TRBJ2-7; abundance: .; d_gene: .; CDR3aa: CASRVGASYEQYF; CDR3nt: TGTGCCAGCAGGGTCGGGGCCTCCTACGAGCAGTACTTC
v_gene: TRBV5-1; j_gene: TRBJ2-3; abundance: .; d_gene: TRBD2; CDR3aa: CASSLGGDTQYF; CDR3nt: TGCGCCAGCAGCCTGGGAGGGGATACGCAGTATTTT
v_gene: TRBV6-5; j_gene: TRBJ1-2; abundance: .; d_gene: .; CDR3aa: CASSYSAEHYGYTF; CDR3nt: TGTGCCAGCAGTTACTCGGCAGAGCACTATGGCTACACCTTC
v_gene: TRBV27; j_gene: TRBJ2-4; abundance: .; d_gene: .; CDR3aa: CASSFGGENIQYF; CDR3nt: TGTGCCAGCAGTTTTGGCGGAGAAAACATTCAGTACTTC
v_gene: TRBV28; j_gene: TRBJ2-2; abundance: once; d_gene: .; CDR3aa: CASSFPASHTGELFF; CDR3nt: TGTGCCAGCAGTTTTCCGGCTAGCCACACCGGGGAGCTGTTTTTT
v_gene: TRBV5-1; j_gene: TRBJ2-3; abundance: .; d_gene: .; CDR3aa: CASSLSTDTQYF; CDR3nt: TGCGCCAGCAGCTTGTCCACAGATACGCAGTATTTT
v_gene: TRBV4-1; j_gene: TRBJ1-2; abundance: .; d_gene: .; CDR3aa: CASSQSPTEYNYGYTF; CDR3nt: TGCGCCAGCAGCCAGAGCCCGACAGAATATAACTATGGCTACACCTTC
v_gene: TRBV10-1; j_gene: TRBJ2-3; abundance: once; d_gene: TRBD1; CDR3aa: CASSGQGWTDTQYF; CDR3nt: TGCGCCAGCAGTGGACAGGGGTGGACAGATACGCAGTATTTT
v_gene: TRBV5-1; j_gene: TRBJ1-4; abundance: .; d_gene: .; CDR3aa: CASSLAGVGEKLFF; CDR3nt: TGCGCCAGCAGCTTGGCAGGGGTAGGAGAAAAACTGTTTTTT
v_gene: TRBV7-6; j_gene: TRBJ1-3; abundance: once; d_gene: .; CDR3aa: CASSLSRGLGNTIYF; CDR3nt: TGTGCCAGCAGCTTATCTAGAGGGCTTGGAAACACCATATATTTT
v_gene: TRBV29-1; j_gene: TRBJ2-3; abundance: .; d_gene: .; CDR3aa: CSVEFDRSTDTQYF; CDR3nt: TGCAGCGTTGAATTCGATAGAAGCACAGATACGCAGTATTTT
v_gene: TRBV30; j_gene: TRBJ2-1; abundance: .; d_gene: .; CDR3aa: CAWRAFANSYNEQFF; CDR3nt: TGTGCCTGGAGAGCCTTCGCCAATTCCTACAATGAGCAGTTCTTC
v_gene: TRBV18; j_gene: TRBJ1-4; abundance: .; d_gene: .; CDR3aa: CASSSGEKLFF; CDR3nt: TGTGCCAGCTCATCAGGTGAAAAACTGTTTTTT
v_gene: TRBV29-1; j_gene: TRBJ2-3; abundance: .; d_gene: .; CDR3aa: CSVVQGRSDTQYF; CDR3nt: TGCAGCGTTGTGCAGGGGAGATCAGATACGCAGTATTTT